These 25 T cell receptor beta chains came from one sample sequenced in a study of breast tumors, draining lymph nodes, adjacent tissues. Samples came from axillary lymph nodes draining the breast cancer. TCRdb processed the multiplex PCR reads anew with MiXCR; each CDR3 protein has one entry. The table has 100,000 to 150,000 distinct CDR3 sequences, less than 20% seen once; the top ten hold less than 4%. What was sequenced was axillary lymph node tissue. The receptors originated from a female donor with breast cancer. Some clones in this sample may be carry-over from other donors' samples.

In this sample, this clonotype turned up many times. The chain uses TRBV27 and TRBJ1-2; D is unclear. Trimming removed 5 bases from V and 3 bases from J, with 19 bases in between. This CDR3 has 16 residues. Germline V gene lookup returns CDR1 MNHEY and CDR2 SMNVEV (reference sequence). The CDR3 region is CASSEASVTSHYGYTF. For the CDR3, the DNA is TGTGCCAGCAGTGAAGCCTCCGTCACCTCCCACTATGGCTACACCTTC.

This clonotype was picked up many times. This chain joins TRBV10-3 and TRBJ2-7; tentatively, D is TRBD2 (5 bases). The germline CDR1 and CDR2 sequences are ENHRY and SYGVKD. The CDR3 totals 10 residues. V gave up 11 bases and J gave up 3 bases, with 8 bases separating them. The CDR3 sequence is CAPGVYEQYF. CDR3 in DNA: TGTGCCCCCGGGGTCTACGAGCAGTACTTC.

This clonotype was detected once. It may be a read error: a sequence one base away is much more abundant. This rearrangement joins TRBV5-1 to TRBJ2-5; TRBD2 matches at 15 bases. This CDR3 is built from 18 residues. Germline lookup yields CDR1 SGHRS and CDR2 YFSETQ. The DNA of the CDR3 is TGCACCAGCAGCGTACTGGGACTAGCGGGGGGTATCCAAGAGACCCAGTACTTC. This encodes CTSSVLGLAGGIQETQYF.

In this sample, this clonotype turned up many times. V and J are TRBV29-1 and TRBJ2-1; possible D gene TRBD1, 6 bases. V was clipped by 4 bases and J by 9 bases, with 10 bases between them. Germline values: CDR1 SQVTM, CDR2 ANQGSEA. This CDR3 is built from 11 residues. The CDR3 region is CSVARGAEQFF. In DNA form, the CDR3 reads TGCAGCGTTGCCAGGGGTGCTGAGCAGTTCTTC.

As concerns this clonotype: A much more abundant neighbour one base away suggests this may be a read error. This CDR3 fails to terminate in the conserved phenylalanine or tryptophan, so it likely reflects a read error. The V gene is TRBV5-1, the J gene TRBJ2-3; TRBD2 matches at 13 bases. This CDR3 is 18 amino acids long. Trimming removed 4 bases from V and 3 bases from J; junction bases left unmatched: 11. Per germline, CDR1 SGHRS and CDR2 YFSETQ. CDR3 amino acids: CASSLALLAGGETDTQYS. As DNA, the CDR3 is TGCGCCAGCAGCCTGGCCCTACTAGCGGGAGGGGAGACAGATACGCAGTATTCT.

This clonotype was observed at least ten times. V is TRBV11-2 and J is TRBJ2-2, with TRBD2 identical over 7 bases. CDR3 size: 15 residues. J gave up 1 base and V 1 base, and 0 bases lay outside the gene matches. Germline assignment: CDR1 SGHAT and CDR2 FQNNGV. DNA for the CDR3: TGTGCCAGCAGCTTAGCGGGAGGGAACACCGGGGAGCTGTTTTTT. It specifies CASSLAGGNTGELFF.

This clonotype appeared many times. CDR3 sequence (DNA): TGCGCCAGCAGCTTGCGTTTGGTAGCGGGAGCTGTGTACGAGCAGTACTTC. This codes for CASSLRLVAGAVYEQYF. V gene TRBV5-1 combines with J gene TRBJ2-7; 9 bases map to TRBD2. The CDR3 is 17 residues long. From germline, CDR1 is SGHRS and CDR2 YFSETQ. After removal of 1 base from V and 4 bases from J, the junction contained 12 bases not matched to a gene.

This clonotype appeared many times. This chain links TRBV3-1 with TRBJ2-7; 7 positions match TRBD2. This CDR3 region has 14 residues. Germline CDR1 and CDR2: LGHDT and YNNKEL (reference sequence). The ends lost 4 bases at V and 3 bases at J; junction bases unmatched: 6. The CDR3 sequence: CASSPGGGVYEQYF. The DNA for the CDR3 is TGTGCCAGCAGCCCTGGTGGGGGGGTCTACGAGCAGTACTTC.

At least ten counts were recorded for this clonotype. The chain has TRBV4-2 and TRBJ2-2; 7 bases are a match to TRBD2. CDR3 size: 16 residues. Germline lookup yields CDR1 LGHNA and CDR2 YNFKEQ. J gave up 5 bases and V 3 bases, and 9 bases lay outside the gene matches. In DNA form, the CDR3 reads TGTGCCAGCAGCCATCTTGGGGGGGAAAGTACCGGGGAGCTGTTTTTT. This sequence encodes CASSHLGGESTGELFF.

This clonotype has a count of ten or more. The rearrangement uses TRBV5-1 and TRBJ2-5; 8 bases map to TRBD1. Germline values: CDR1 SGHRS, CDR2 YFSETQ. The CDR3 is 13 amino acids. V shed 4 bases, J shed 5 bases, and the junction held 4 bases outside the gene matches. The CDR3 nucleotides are TGCGCCAGCAGCCCGGGACAGGAGGAGACCCAGTACTTC. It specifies CASSPGQEETQYF. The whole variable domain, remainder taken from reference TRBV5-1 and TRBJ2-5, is KAGVTQTPRYLIKTRGQQVTLSCSPISGHRSVSWYQQTPGQGLQFLFEYFSETQRNKGNFPGRFSGRQFSNSRSEMNVSTLELGDSALYLCASSPGQEETQYFGPGTRLLVL.

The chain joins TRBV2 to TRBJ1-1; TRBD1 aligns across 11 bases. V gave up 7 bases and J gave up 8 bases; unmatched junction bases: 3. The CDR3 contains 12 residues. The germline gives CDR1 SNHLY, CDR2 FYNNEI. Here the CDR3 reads CASTGQGAEAFF. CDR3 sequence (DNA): TGTGCCAGCACCGGACAGGGGGCGGAAGCTTTCTTT. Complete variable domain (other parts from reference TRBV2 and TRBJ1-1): EPEVTQTPSHQVTQMGQEVILRCVPISNHLYFYWYRQILGQKVEFLVSFYNNEISEKSEIFDDQFSVERPDGSNFTLKIRSTKLEDSAMYFCASTGQGAEAFFGQGTRLTVV.

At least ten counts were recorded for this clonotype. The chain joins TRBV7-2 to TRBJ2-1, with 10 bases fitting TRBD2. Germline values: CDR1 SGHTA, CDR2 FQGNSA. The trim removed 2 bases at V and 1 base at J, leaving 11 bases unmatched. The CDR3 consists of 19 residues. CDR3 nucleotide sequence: TGTGCCAGCAGCTTATCTAGCGGGAGCTCGATTGGGTCCTACAATGAGCAGTTCTTC. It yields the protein CASSLSSGSSIGSYNEQFF.

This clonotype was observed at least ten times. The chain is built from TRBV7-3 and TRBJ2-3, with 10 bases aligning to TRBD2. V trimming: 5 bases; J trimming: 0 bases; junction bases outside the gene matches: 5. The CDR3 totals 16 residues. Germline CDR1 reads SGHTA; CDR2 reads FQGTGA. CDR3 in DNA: TGTGCCAGCAGCCGTGGACTAGCGGATAGCACAGATACGCAGTATTTT. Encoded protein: CASSRGLADSTDTQYF. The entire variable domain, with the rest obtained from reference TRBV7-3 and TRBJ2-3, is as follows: GAGVSQTPSNKVTEKGKYVELRCDPISGHTALYWYRQSLGQGPEFLIYFQGTGAADDSGLPNDRFFAVRPEGSVSTLKIQRTERGDSAVYLCASSRGLADSTDTQYFGPGTRLTVL.

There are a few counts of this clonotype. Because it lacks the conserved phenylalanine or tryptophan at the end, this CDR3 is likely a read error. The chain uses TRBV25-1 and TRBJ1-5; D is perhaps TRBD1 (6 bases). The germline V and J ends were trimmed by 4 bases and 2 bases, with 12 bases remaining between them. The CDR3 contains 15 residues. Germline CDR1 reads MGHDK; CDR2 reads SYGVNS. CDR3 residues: CASSAGGAGNQPQHS. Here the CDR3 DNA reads TGTGCCAGCAGTGCGGGGGGCGCGGGCAATCAGCCCCAGCATTCT.

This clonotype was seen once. As DNA, the CDR3 is TGTGCCAGCAGGTTCCTAGCGGGAACCTACAATGAGCAGTTCTTC. Its protein product is CASRFLAGTYNEQFF. The chain is built from TRBV28 and TRBJ2-1; 9 bases fit TRBD2. CDR1 is MDHEN and CDR2 is SYDVKM in the germline V gene. This CDR3 is 15 amino acids long. With V trimmed by 6 bases and J by 2 bases, 5 bases remained unmatched. Filled out from reference TRBV28 and TRBJ2-1, the complete variable domain reads DVKVTQSSRYLVKRTGEKVFLECVQDMDHENMFWYRQDPGLGLRLIYFSYDVKMKEKGDIPEGYSVSREKKERFSLILESASTNQTSMYLCASRFLAGTYNEQFFGPGTRLTVL.

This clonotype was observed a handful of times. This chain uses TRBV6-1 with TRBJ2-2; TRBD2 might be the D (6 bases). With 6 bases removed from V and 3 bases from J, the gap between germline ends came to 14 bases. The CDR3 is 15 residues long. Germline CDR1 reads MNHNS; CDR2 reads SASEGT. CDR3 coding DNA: TGTGCCAGCAGGGAGAGGCTAGCGTACACCGGGGAGCTGTTTTTT. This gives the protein CASRERLAYTGELFF.

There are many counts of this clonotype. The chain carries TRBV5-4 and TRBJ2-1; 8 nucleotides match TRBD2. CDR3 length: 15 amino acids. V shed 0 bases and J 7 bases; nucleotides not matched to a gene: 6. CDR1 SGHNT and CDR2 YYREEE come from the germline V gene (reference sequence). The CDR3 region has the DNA TGTGCCAGCAGCTTGGGGGGACTAGGGGTGAATGAGCAGTTCTTC. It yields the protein CASSLGGLGVNEQFF.

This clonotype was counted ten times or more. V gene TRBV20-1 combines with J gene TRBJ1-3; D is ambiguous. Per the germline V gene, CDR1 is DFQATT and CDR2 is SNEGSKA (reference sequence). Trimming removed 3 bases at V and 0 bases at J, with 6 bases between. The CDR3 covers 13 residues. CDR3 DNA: TGCAGTGCTAGTCCCGACTCTGGAAACACCATATATTTT. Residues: CSASPDSGNTIYF.

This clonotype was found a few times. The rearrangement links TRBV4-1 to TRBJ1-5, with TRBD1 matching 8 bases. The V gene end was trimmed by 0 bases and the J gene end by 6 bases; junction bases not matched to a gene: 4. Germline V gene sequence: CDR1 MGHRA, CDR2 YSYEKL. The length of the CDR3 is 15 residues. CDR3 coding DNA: TGCGCCAGCAGCCAAGAAGGCAGGGGGCTTCAGCCCCAGCATTTT. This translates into CASSQEGRGLQPQHF.

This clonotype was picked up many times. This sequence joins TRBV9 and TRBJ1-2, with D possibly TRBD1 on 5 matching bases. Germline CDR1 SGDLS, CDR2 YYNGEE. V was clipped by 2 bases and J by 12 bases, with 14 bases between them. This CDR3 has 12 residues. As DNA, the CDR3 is TGTGCCAGCAGCGTTCCCCAGGGCCCACACACCTTC. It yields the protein CASSVPQGPHTF. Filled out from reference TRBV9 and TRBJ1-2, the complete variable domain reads DSGVTQTPKHLITATGQRVTLRCSPRSGDLSVYWYQQSLDQGLQFLIQYYNGEERAKGNILERFSAQQFPDLHSELNLSSLELGDSALYFCASSVPQGPHTFGSGTRLTVV.

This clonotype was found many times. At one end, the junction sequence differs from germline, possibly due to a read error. CDR3 sequence: CASSLNVNSDNEQFF. CDR3 sequence (DNA): TGTGCCAGCAGTCTAAACGTGAACTCCGACAATGAGCAGTTCTTC. This rearrangement joins TRBV3-1 to TRBJ2-1, with D hard to call. Germline CDR1 reads LGHDT; CDR2 reads YNNKEL (reference sequence). CDR3 length: 15 amino acids.

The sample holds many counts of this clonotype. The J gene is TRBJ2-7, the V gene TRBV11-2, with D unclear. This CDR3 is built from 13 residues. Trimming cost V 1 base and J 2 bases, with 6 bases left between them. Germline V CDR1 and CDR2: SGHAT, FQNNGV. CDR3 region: CASSLGVPYEQYF. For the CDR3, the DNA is TGTGCCAGCAGCTTAGGGGTACCCTACGAGCAGTACTTC.

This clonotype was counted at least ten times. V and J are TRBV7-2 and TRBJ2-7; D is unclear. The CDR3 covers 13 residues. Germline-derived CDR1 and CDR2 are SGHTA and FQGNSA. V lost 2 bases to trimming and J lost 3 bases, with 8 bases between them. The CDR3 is CASSLLGNYEQYF. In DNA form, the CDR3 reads TGTGCCAGCAGCTTATTAGGGAACTACGAGCAGTACTTC.

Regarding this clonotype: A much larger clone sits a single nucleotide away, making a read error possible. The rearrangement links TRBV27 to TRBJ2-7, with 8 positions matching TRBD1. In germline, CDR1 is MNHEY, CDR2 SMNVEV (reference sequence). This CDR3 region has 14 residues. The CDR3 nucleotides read TGTGCCTGCAGTTCCGGGACAGGTTCCTACGAGCAGTACTTC. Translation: CACSSGTGSYEQYF.

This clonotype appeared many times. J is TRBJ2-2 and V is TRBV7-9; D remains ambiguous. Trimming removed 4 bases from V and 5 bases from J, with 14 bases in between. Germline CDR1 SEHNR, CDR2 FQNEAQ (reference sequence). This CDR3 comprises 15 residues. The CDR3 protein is CASSWNSGRTGELFF. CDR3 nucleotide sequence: TGTGCCAGCAGCTGGAACAGTGGAAGAACCGGGGAGCTGTTTTTT.